Listed below are T cell receptor beta chains from one sample, sequenced in a study of blood T cell repertoires in COVID-19. The protocol was immunoSEQ multiplex PCR, while the TCRdb copy is restricted to in-frame clones and leaves out a portion. The sample records about 110,000 clones, around four fifths being singletons. The sample consisted of peripheral blood. All receptors come from a woman in her 70s with acute or convalescent COVID-19. CDR3s include the opening cysteine and the closing phenylalanine or tryptophan. A D gene is named only where the DNA matches it firmly. Expanded clones get a size class; other rows say once, few or many, or leave the size out.

size: .
D: TRBD2
J: TRBJ2-7
V: TRBV24-1
DNA: TGTGCCACCAGTCCTGGGGGGACTATCGAGCAGTACTTC
CDR3: CATSPGGTIEQYF

size: .
D: .
J: TRBJ1-6
V: TRBV14
DNA: TGTGCCAGCAGCCAAGTAGGTGGGGCGTTGAATTCACCCCTCCACTTT
CDR3: CASSQVGGALNSPLHF

size: .
D: TRBD2
J: TRBJ2-2
V: TRBV7-2
DNA: TGTGCCAGCAGCTCTAGCCGACTAGCGGAAACCGGGGAGCTGTTTTTT
CDR3: CASSSSRLAETGELFF

size: few
D: .
J: TRBJ2-2
V: TRBV7-9
DNA: TGTGCCAGCATCTCGGAGGGGGAGCTGTTTTTT
CDR3: CASISEGELFF

size: few
D: TRBD1
J: TRBJ1-2
V: TRBV7-9
DNA: TGTGCCAGCAGCTTAAAGGGACAGGGGTTCTATGGCTACACCTTC
CDR3: CASSLKGQGFYGYTF

size: .
D: TRBD1
J: TRBJ1-6
V: TRBV28
DNA: TGTGCCAGCAGTCCTATTACCGGGACAGGAGATTCACCCCTCCACTTT
CDR3: CASSPITGTGDSPLHF

size: .
D: .
J: TRBJ1-3
V: TRBV19
DNA: TGTGCCAGTAGCCTGGGGAGCTCTGGAAACACCATATATTTT
CDR3: CASSLGSSGNTIYF

size: .
D: .
J: TRBJ2-2
V: TRBV18
DNA: TGTGCCAGCTCACCACGCTCGGCGTCGGGCACCGGGGAGCTGTTTTTT
CDR3: CASSPRSASGTGELFF

size: .
D: TRBD1
J: TRBJ1-1
V: TRBV18
DNA: TGTGCCAGCTCACCCTCGCGGGACAGAGAGAACACTGAAGCTTTCTTT
CDR3: CASSPSRDRENTEAFF

size: .
D: .
J: TRBJ2-5
V: TRBV18
DNA: TGTGCCAGCTCAACCGCCCGGGAGGAGACCCAGTACTTC
CDR3: CASSTAREETQYF

size: .
D: .
J: TRBJ2-3
V: TRBV18
DNA: TGTGCCAGCTCATCGGACACCGCAGATACGCAGTATTTT
CDR3: CASSSDTADTQYF

size: .
D: TRBD2
J: TRBJ2-1
V: TRBV5-1
DNA: TGCGCCAGCAGCTTGGGTTCTAGGGAGGGCAATGAGCAGTTCTTC
CDR3: CASSLGSREGNEQFF

size: .
D: .
J: TRBJ1-4
V: TRBV19
DNA: TGTGCCAGTAGTATGGATACAGCGGGGCCGAATGAAAAACTGTTTTTT
CDR3: CASSMDTAGPNEKLFF

size: .
D: .
J: TRBJ1-1
V: TRBV10-3
DNA: TGTGCCATCACCCAATATTGGGGACGGGGGGATGAAGCTTTCTTT
CDR3: CAITQYWGRGDEAFF

size: .
D: TRBD2
J: TRBJ2-1
V: TRBV5-4
DNA: TGTGCCAGCAGCCCACCACCCACGGGGGGGCCGAATGAGCAGTTCTTC
CDR3: CASSPPPTGGPNEQFF

size: .
D: TRBD2
J: TRBJ2-5
V: TRBV11-3
DNA: TGTGCCAGCAGCTTAGGACTAGCGGGGGGACGCTACTACCAAGAGACCCAGTACTTC
CDR3: CASSLGLAGGRYYQETQYF

size: .
D: TRBD2
J: TRBJ2-1
V: TRBV11-2
DNA: TGTGCCAGCAGCTTAGTTAGCGGGGGGCTCAATGAGCAGTTCTTC
CDR3: CASSLVSGGLNEQFF

size: once
D: .
J: TRBJ2-1
V: TRBV5-1
DNA: TGCGCCAGCAGCTTAGGAGGGGCGGCCTACAATGAGCAGTTCTTC
CDR3: CASSLGGAAYNEQFF

size: .
D: .
J: TRBJ2-5
V: TRBV6-4
DNA: TGTGCCAGCAGTAAGGAGTACCAAGAGACCCAGTACTTC
CDR3: CASSKEYQETQYF

size: few
D: TRBD2
J: TRBJ2-3
V: TRBV28
DNA: TGTGCCAGCAGTTTGGTTCTAGCGGGGGGGCGCACAGATACGCAGTATTTT
CDR3: CASSLVLAGGRTDTQYF

size: .
D: TRBD1
J: TRBJ2-2
V: TRBV2
DNA: TGTGCCAGCAGTGAAGCGGGGCAGGGGGCCGGGGAGCTGTTTTTT
CDR3: CASSEAGQGAGELFF

size: .
D: TRBD1
J: TRBJ2-7
V: TRBV30
DNA: TGTGCCTGGACCTCGTCGGACAGGAGTACCTACGAGCAGTACTTC
CDR3: CAWTSSDRSTYEQYF

size: .
D: TRBD2
J: TRBJ2-5
V: TRBV7-8
DNA: TGTGCCAGCAGCTTACTGACTAGCGGGGGGGAGACCCAGTACTTC
CDR3: CASSLLTSGGETQYF

size: .
D: .
J: TRBJ2-5
V: TRBV7-2
DNA: TGTGCCAGCAGCTCCTTTATTTCGGAGACCCAGTACTTC
CDR3: CASSSFISETQYF

size: few
D: TRBD1
J: TRBJ2-4
V: TRBV7-9
DNA: TGTGCCAGCCTGGGGACAGAAGGCATTCAGTACTTC
CDR3: CASLGTEGIQYF

size: .
D: .
J: TRBJ1-1
V: TRBV7-9
DNA: TGTGCCAGCAGCTTAGTTGAGGAAGCTTTCTTT
CDR3: CASSLVEEAFF

size: few
D: .
J: TRBJ1-1
V: TRBV30
DNA: TGTGCCTGTAGCCCCATGAACACTGAAGCTTTCTTT
CDR3: CACSPMNTEAFF

size: .
D: .
J: TRBJ2-3
V: TRBV10-1
DNA: TGCGCCAGCACTTCCACATCGGACTATTCTACGCAGTATTTT
CDR3: CASTSTSDYSTQYF

size: .
D: TRBD1
J: TRBJ1-4
V: TRBV3-1/TRBV3-2
DNA: TGTGCCAGCAGCCAAGGAGGGGGCAGAGAAAAACTGTTTTTT
CDR3: CASSQGGGREKLFF

size: .
D: TRBD2
J: TRBJ2-2
V: TRBV7-2
DNA: TGTGCCAGCAGCTTAGGGGGGGGTTACGGGGAGCTGTTTTTT
CDR3: CASSLGGGYGELFF

size: .
D: TRBD1
J: TRBJ2-7
V: TRBV5-1
DNA: TGCGCCAGCGGGAAGACAGGGTCTAGCTACGAGCAGTACTTC
CDR3: CASGKTGSSYEQYF

size: .
D: .
J: TRBJ2-1
V: TRBV5-1
DNA: TGCGCCAGCAGCTTGGACGGGAGCTACAATGAGCAGTTCTTC
CDR3: CASSLDGSYNEQFF

size: .
D: TRBD2
J: TRBJ2-5
V: TRBV10-3
DNA: TGTGCCATCGGAGTAGGGCGGGGGGACCTGGGAGAGACCCAGTACTTC
CDR3: CAIGVGRGDLGETQYF

size: once
D: TRBD1
J: TRBJ1-3
V: TRBV5-4
DNA: TGTGCCAGCAGCTCGCTGACAGGGGTTGGCGGAAACACCATATATTTT
CDR3: CASSSLTGVGGNTIYF

size: .
D: TRBD1
J: TRBJ2-2
V: TRBV4-1
DNA: TGCGCCAGCAGCCAAGTACCAGGGGGCGGCACCGGGGAGCTGTTTTTT
CDR3: CASSQVPGGGTGELFF

size: .
D: TRBD1
J: TRBJ1-6
V: TRBV7-9
DNA: TGTGCCAGCAGCGTAAATACCGGGACAGGAATCGGTTCACCCCTCCACTTT
CDR3: CASSVNTGTGIGSPLHF

size: .
D: TRBD1
J: TRBJ2-7
V: TRBV5-1
DNA: TGCGCCAGCAGCCCCGGGACAGGCCGAGGGGAGCAGTACTTC
CDR3: CASSPGTGRGEQYF

size: .
D: .
J: TRBJ1-4
V: TRBV3-1/TRBV3-2
DNA: TGTGCCAGCAGCCAAGTTAGAGGGTTGGGAGGAAAACTGTTTTTT
CDR3: CASSQVRGLGGKLFF

size: .
D: .
J: TRBJ2-5
V: TRBV5-1
DNA: TGCGCCAGCAGCTTCAGCCCGACCGGGGAAGAGACCCAGTACTTC
CDR3: CASSFSPTGEETQYF

size: .
D: .
J: TRBJ1-3
V: TRBV7-7
DNA: TGTGCCAGCAGCTTAGCGTGGGGCTCAGGAAACACCATATATTTT
CDR3: CASSLAWGSGNTIYF

size: .
D: .
J: TRBJ1-1
V: TRBV6-5
DNA: TGTGCCAGCCGCAGGGTCATGAACACTGAAGCTTTCTTT
CDR3: CASRRVMNTEAFF

size: .
D: .
J: TRBJ2-3
V: TRBV20-1
DNA: TGCAGTGCTAGTGTGTCAGGGGATAGCACAGATACGCAGTATTTT
CDR3: CSASVSGDSTDTQYF

size: .
D: .
J: TRBJ2-7
V: TRBV3-1/TRBV3-2
DNA: TGTGCCAGCAGCCAAGTGGGCAGGGGCTACGAGCAGTACTTC
CDR3: CASSQVGRGYEQYF

size: once
D: .
J: TRBJ1-2
V: TRBV3-1/TRBV3-2
DNA: TGTGCCAGCAGCCAAGATGTCAGGCCCGTAGCGAACTATGGCTACACCTTC
CDR3: CASSQDVRPVANYGYTF

size: .
D: TRBD1
J: TRBJ1-6
V: TRBV27
DNA: TGTGCCAGCAGGGTGACAGGGGTATCTTCACCCCTCCACTTT
CDR3: CASRVTGVSSPLHF

size: .
D: TRBD1
J: TRBJ1-6
V: TRBV7-2
DNA: TGTGCCAGCAGCTTAGGGCAGGCAGGGGGTTCACCCCTCCACTTT
CDR3: CASSLGQAGGSPLHF

size: few
D: .
J: TRBJ1-4
V: TRBV7-2
DNA: TGTGCCAGCAGGCCCAGCGCCTATAATGAAAAACTGTTTTTT
CDR3: CASRPSAYNEKLFF

size: .
D: .
J: TRBJ1-4
V: TRBV10-3
DNA: TGTGCCATCAGTGAACAGGGATTGTACGAAAAACTGTTTTTT
CDR3: CAISEQGLYEKLFF

size: once
D: .
J: TRBJ2-1
V: TRBV5-4
DNA: TGTGCCAGCAGCAGCGGTTCCTACAATGAGCAGTTCTTC
CDR3: CASSSGSYNEQFF

size: few
D: .
J: TRBJ1-5
V: TRBV27
DNA: TGTGCCAGCAGTTTCTCTAATCAGCCCCAGCATTTT
CDR3: CASSFSNQPQHF

size: .
D: TRBD1
J: TRBJ2-3
V: TRBV29-1
DNA: TGCAGCGTGCGGACAGGGGGGAAACCCTACGCGCAGTATTTT
CDR3: CSVRTGGKPYAQYF